These 4 T cell receptor beta chains were all obtained from the same sample, sequenced in a study of blood T cells in healthy people across ages. Then a second PCR, running roughly 7 to 11 cycles, was carried out with a sample-barcoded 5' primer and a J-beta primer mix. TCRdb re-called the 5' RACE reads with MiXCR, one entry per CDR3 protein. The sample shows some 710,000 distinct CDR3 sequences, about 20% of them seen only once. The source material was blood. The source of these receptors is a man aged 70-80 years in good health.

The chain joins TRBV10-1 to TRBJ2-7; perhaps TRBD1 as D (6 bases). The CDR3 spans 13 residues. Trimming removed 4 bases at V and 7 bases at J, with 14 bases between. CDR1 is WNHNN, CDR2 SYGVQD, per germline (reference sequence). CDR3 in DNA: TGCGCCAGCAGTGCGACGTTACAGGGAGAGCAGTACTTC. The encoded protein is CASSATLQGEQYF.

This rearrangement joins TRBV3-1 to TRBJ1-1; tentatively, D is TRBD1 (5 bases). V was shortened by 7 bases and J by 1 base, with 10 bases between the two germline ends. The CDR3 length is 13 residues. The V gene's germline CDR1 is LGHDT and CDR2 YNNKEL (reference sequence). The CDR3 DNA follows: TGTGCCAGCATCTCGAGGGGGAACACTGAAGCTTTCTTT. Translating gives CASISRGNTEAFF.

This clonotype was seen a handful of times. The rearrangement joins TRBV4-1 to TRBJ1-1; a possible D gene is TRBD1 (5 bases). The length of the CDR3 is 14 residues. Trimming pared 4 bases from V and 3 bases from J, leaving 12 bases between. CDR1 is MGHRA and CDR2 is YSYEKL in the germline V gene. The CDR3 coding sequence is TGCGCCAGCAGCCCAGGGACGGTCTACACTGAAGCTTTCTTT. Amino acids: CASSPGTVYTEAFF.

This clonotype came up a few times. The genes are TRBV20-1 and TRBJ1-2, with D tentatively TRBD1 (6 bases). This CDR3 contains 15 residues. V was cut by 0 bases and J by 7 bases, with 18 bases left in between. CDR1 DFQATT and CDR2 SNEGSKA come from the germline V gene (reference sequence). The CDR3: CSARESLGTGTGYTF. For the CDR3, the DNA is TGCAGTGCTAGAGAATCGCTTGGCACAGGGACTGGCTACACCTTC.